This T cell receptor beta chain was recorded in a study of T cell responses to AZD1222 COVID-19 vaccine. General study findings and limits: Females made up more of the donors, who were largely white British, and clonal diversity may have come out too low. Targeting of unmutated variant regions was reportedly seen in nearly half of spike-specific TCRs.

As concerns this clone: Its specificity is not known.

The table came from immunoSEQ multiplex PCR; TCRdb's copy has only in-frame clones and leaves some out. The top ten clones hold approximately 5.4% of a sample with around 150,000 clones, roughly 89% of them seen once. Germline V gives CDR1 ENHRY, CDR2 SYGVKD. The V and J ends lost 0 bases and 6 bases respectively, with 12 bases between them. The length of the CDR3 is 14 residues. This TCR was sampled from an adult in good health. The chain couples TRBV10-3 to TRBJ2-7; D ambiguous. The sequences come from peripheral blood, collected on day 0 of AZD1222 vaccination. The CDR3 protein is CAISESTQPPEQYF. CDR3 nucleotide sequence: TGTGCCATCAGTGAGTCGACTCAACCCCCCGAGCAGTACTTC.